Listed here are 21 T cell receptor beta chains from one sample, sequenced in a study of blood T cell repertoires in COVID-19. Measured with immunoSEQ multiplex PCR; TCRdb has only the in-frame clones, and not every one. The sample has about 420,000 clones, 85% to 90% seen once. Sequenced: peripheral blood. The receptors were gathered from a young man with COVID-19, enrolled during active disease.

The chain has TRBV5-1 and TRBJ2-5, with 12 bases matching TRBD1. Germline V gene sequence: CDR1 SGHRS, CDR2 YFSETQ. The CDR3 is made up of 16 amino acids. The junction had 8 bases not matched to a gene; V was cut back by 4 bases and J by 4 bases. CDR3 sequence reads: CASSLYGTGGAETQYF. As DNA, the CDR3 is TGCGCCAGCAGCCTTTACGGGACAGGGGGCGCAGAGACCCAGTACTTC.

The V gene is TRBV6-5, the J gene TRBJ1-3; 8 bases align to TRBD1. Germline values: CDR1 MNHEY, CDR2 SVGAGI. The CDR3 loop spans 15 amino acids. V dropped 6 bases and J dropped 4; count of bases not matched to a gene: 8. CDR3: CASSYRGFGGNTIYF. The CDR3 DNA follows: TGTGCCAGCAGCTACAGGGGGTTCGGGGGAAACACCATATATTTT.

This clone was seen a single time. The chain is built from TRBV14 and TRBJ1-6, with a possible D match to TRBD1 (5 bases). Trimming removed 2 bases from V and 10 bases from J, with 6 bases in between. This CDR3 is 12 amino acids long. Germline V CDR1 and CDR2: SGHDN, FVKESK. As DNA, the CDR3 is TGTGCCAGCAGCCAACAGGGCTCACCCCTCCACTTT. This sequence encodes CASSQQGSPLHF.

V gene TRBV11-1 combines with J gene TRBJ2-3; no reliable D call. CDR3 size: 13 residues. The V and J ends lost 6 bases and 4 bases respectively, with 11 bases between them. Germline CDR1 is SGHAT and CDR2 is FQDESV (reference sequence). The DNA for the CDR3 is TGTGCCAGCAGTCGGTCCCCCGCAGATACGCAGTATTTT. It encodes CASSRSPADTQYF.

The V and J genes are TRBV27 and TRBJ2-7, with TRBD2 matching over 8 bases. The V gene end was trimmed by 6 bases and the J gene end by 0 bases; junction bases not matched to a gene: 10. CDR3 length: 16 amino acids. The germline CDR1 and CDR2 sequences are MNHEY and SMNVEV (reference sequence). The CDR3 DNA reads TGTGCCAGCAGATCTACCGGACTAGCATCCTCCTACGAGCAGTACTTC. This codes for CASRSTGLASSYEQYF.

The V and J genes are TRBV2 and TRBJ2-5; 7 bases align to TRBD2. Germline V gene sequence: CDR1 SNHLY, CDR2 FYNNEI. Trimming cost V 7 bases and J 2 bases; bases outside gene matches: 10. This CDR3 comprises 15 residues. The CDR3: CASKHEQGGQETQYF. DNA of the CDR3: TGTGCCAGCAAACACGAGCAGGGAGGGCAAGAGACCCAGTACTTC.

V usage is TRBV6-5 and J usage is TRBJ1-1, with D perhaps TRBD1 (6 bases). V dropped 4 bases and J dropped 6 bases, with 21 bases sitting between them. Germline assignment: CDR1 MNHEY and CDR2 SVGAGI. The CDR3 sequence is 16 residues long. In DNA form, the CDR3 reads TGTGCCAGCAGTTTTTCCTCCAGGGGAAGTAAGGCTGAAGCTTTCTTT. Translation: CASSFSSRGSKAEAFF.

V gene TRBV3-1 (or the pseudogene TRBV3-2) combines with J gene TRBJ1-1, with no clear D. Trimming shortened V by 7 bases and J by 1 base, and 10 bases separated the two germline ends. The germline gives CDR1 LGHDT, CDR2 YNNKEL (reference sequence). The CDR3 length is 13 residues. This CDR3 reads CASTLLGNTEAFF. CDR3 DNA: TGTGCCAGCACCTTACTAGGGAACACTGAAGCTTTCTTT.

The chain combines TRBV15 with TRBJ1-5; tentative D call: TRBD1 (5 bases). Germline V gene data show CDR1 as LNHNV and CDR2 as YYDKDF (reference sequence). There are 15 residues in the CDR3. Trimming shortened V by 2 bases and J by 4 bases, and 12 bases separated the two germline ends. The CDR3 region is CATSRNDRANQPQHF. The DNA of the CDR3 is TGTGCCACCAGCAGAAATGACAGAGCAAATCAGCCCCAGCATTTT.

The V gene is TRBV27, the J gene TRBJ2-7; no clear D gene. The CDR3 extends over 15 amino acids. Per the germline V gene, CDR1 is MNHEY and CDR2 is SMNVEV (reference sequence). Trimming removed 0 bases from V and 0 bases from J, with 9 bases in between. Here the CDR3 DNA reads TGTGCCAGCAGTTTATCGAGTCACAGCTCCTACGAGCAGTACTTC. Residues: CASSLSSHSSYEQYF.

The chain combines TRBV11-2 with TRBJ2-2; the D gene is possibly TRBD1 (6 bases). The V end was cut by 2 bases, the J end by 7 bases, with 11 bases between. CDR1 SGHAT and CDR2 FQNNGV come from the germline V gene. The CDR3 loop spans 14 amino acids. The CDR3 DNA sequence: TGTGCCAGCAGCTTATGGGGGCTGGGCGGGGAGCTGTTTTTT. This gives the protein CASSLWGLGGELFF.

The chain carries TRBV5-1 and TRBJ1-6, with TRBD1 identical over 11 bases. The germline CDR1 and CDR2 sequences are SGHRS and YFSETQ. The CDR3 has 16 amino acids. V shed 2 bases, J shed 7 bases, and the junction held 5 bases outside the gene matches. Here the CDR3 DNA reads TGCGCCAGCAGCTTTGGGGACAGGGGGTCCAATTCACCCCTCCACTTT. The encoded protein is CASSFGDRGSNSPLHF.

The sample holds a few counts of this clone. The chain employs TRBV4-1 and TRBJ1-3; 8 nucleotides match TRBD1. Per the germline V gene, CDR1 is MGHRA and CDR2 is YSYEKL. The CDR3 extends over 15 amino acids. V lost 4 bases to trimming and J lost 1 base; unmatched junction nucleotides: 3. The DNA for the CDR3 is TGCGCCAGCAGCCGCAGGACAGGGTCTGGAAACACCATATATTTT. Encoded protein: CASSRRTGSGNTIYF.

The chain recombines TRBV24-1 with TRBJ1-5; 7 nucleotides agree with TRBD1. The CDR3 is 14 amino acids. Germline values: CDR1 KGHDR, CDR2 SFDVKD. Trimming took 4 bases from V and 5 from J; bases not matched to a gene: 4. CDR3 nucleotides: TGTGCCACCAGTGAACAGGGGTATCATCAGCCCCAGCATTTT. This codes for CATSEQGYHQPQHF.

This chain links TRBV24-1 with TRBJ2-1; D is perhaps TRBD1 (5 bases). This CDR3 comprises 15 residues. The ends were cut back, 1 base at V and 7 bases at J, with 13 bases in the middle. CDR1 is KGHDR and CDR2 is SFDVKD in the germline V gene. The CDR3 DNA reads as TGTGCCACCAGTGATTTAGGACACGCCACGAATGAGCAGTTCTTC. Translation gives CATSDLGHATNEQFF.

This chain links TRBV5-8 with TRBJ1-2; 7 bases fit TRBD1. Germline V gene lookup returns CDR1 SGHTS and CDR2 YDEGEE. The CDR3 length is 15 residues. Losses at the gene ends were 2 bases for V and 1 base for J; bases not matched to a gene: 5. CDR3 nucleotides: TGTGCCAGCAGCTTCCGACAGGGCCTTAACTATGGCTACACCTTC. Amino acids: CASSFRQGLNYGYTF.

The chain carries TRBV6-5 and TRBJ2-2; TRBD1 aligns across 10 bases. CDR1 is MNHEY and CDR2 is SVGAGI in the germline V gene. Trimming took 6 bases from V and 5 from J; bases not matched to a gene: 6. This CDR3 contains 15 residues. CDR3 region: CASRRDRGRTGELFF. The DNA for the CDR3 is TGTGCCAGCAGGAGGGACAGGGGAAGGACCGGGGAGCTGTTTTTT.

The chain's CDR3 is CASSTGLALDTQYF. The CDR3 DNA follows: TGTGCCAGTAGTACGGGACTAGCGCTCGATACGCAGTATTTT. This chain links TRBV19 with TRBJ2-3; the match to TRBD2 covers 10 bases. V lost 4 bases to trimming and J lost 6 bases; unmatched junction nucleotides: 4. The CDR3 totals 14 residues. In germline, CDR1 is LNHDA, CDR2 SQIVND (reference sequence). Full variable domain (rest looked up from reference TRBV19 and TRBJ2-3): DGGITQSPKYLFRKEGQNVTLSCEQNLNHDAMYWYRQDPGQGLRLIYYSQIVNDFQKGDIAEGYSVSREKKESFPLTVTSAQKNPTAFYLCASSTGLALDTQYFGPGTRLTVL.

This rearrangement joins TRBV7-9 to TRBJ2-2, with 7 bases identical to TRBD1. Trimming at V came to 5 bases and at J to 1 base, leaving 7 bases not matched to a gene. The CDR3 has 16 amino acids. Germline CDR1 is SEHNR and CDR2 is FQNEAQ (reference sequence). CDR3 sequence (DNA): TGTGCCAGCAGCATGAGGGACAGTTGGAACACCGGGGAGCTGTTTTTT. It translates to CASSMRDSWNTGELFF.

The chain uses TRBV2 and TRBJ2-2; TRBD2 might be the D (5 bases). CDR1 and CDR2 from the germline V gene are SNHLY and FYNNEI. V was cut by 6 bases and J by 2 bases, with 13 bases left in between. This CDR3 region has 15 residues. In nucleotides, the CDR3 is TGTGCCAGCAGATTAGAAACGGGAAACACCGGGGAGCTGTTTTTT. This gives the protein CASRLETGNTGELFF. Variable domain in full (rest from reference TRBV2 and TRBJ2-2): EPEVTQTPSHQVTQMGQEVILRCVPISNHLYFYWYRQILGQKVEFLVSFYNNEISEKSEIFDDQFSVERPDGSNFTLKIRSTKLEDSAMYFCASRLETGNTGELFFGEGSRLTVL.

The chain combines TRBV5-6 with TRBJ2-7; TRBD1 matches 8 bases. V was clipped by 4 bases and J by 3 bases; unmatched bases: 9. The germline CDR1 and CDR2 sequences are SGHDT and YYEEEE. There are 15 residues in the CDR3. DNA for the CDR3: TGTGCCAGCAGCCCTGACAGGGGTGGAAACTACGAGCAGTACTTC. Amino acids: CASSPDRGGNYEQYF.